This T cell receptor (beta chain) came from a study of T cell responses to AZD1222 COVID-19 vaccine. The repertoire was sequenced with immunoSEQ multiplex PCR; TCRdb's copy has only in-frame clones and lacks some. Of 90,000 to 150,000 clones detected, roughly 90% appear once; the ten largest clones hold roughly 3.5%. The clonotype originates from an adult in good health. The sample here was peripheral blood, taken on day 0 of AZD1222 vaccination.

In nucleotides, the CDR3 is TGTGCCAGTAGTACGTTGGAGGGCAATGAGCAGTTCTTC. Its protein product is CASSTLEGNEQFF. This chain connects TRBV19 to TRBJ2-1; D perhaps matches TRBD2 (6 bases). V was cut by 4 bases and J by 6 bases, with 10 bases left in between. Germline lookup yields CDR1 LNHDA and CDR2 SQIVND (reference sequence). The CDR3 covers 13 residues.